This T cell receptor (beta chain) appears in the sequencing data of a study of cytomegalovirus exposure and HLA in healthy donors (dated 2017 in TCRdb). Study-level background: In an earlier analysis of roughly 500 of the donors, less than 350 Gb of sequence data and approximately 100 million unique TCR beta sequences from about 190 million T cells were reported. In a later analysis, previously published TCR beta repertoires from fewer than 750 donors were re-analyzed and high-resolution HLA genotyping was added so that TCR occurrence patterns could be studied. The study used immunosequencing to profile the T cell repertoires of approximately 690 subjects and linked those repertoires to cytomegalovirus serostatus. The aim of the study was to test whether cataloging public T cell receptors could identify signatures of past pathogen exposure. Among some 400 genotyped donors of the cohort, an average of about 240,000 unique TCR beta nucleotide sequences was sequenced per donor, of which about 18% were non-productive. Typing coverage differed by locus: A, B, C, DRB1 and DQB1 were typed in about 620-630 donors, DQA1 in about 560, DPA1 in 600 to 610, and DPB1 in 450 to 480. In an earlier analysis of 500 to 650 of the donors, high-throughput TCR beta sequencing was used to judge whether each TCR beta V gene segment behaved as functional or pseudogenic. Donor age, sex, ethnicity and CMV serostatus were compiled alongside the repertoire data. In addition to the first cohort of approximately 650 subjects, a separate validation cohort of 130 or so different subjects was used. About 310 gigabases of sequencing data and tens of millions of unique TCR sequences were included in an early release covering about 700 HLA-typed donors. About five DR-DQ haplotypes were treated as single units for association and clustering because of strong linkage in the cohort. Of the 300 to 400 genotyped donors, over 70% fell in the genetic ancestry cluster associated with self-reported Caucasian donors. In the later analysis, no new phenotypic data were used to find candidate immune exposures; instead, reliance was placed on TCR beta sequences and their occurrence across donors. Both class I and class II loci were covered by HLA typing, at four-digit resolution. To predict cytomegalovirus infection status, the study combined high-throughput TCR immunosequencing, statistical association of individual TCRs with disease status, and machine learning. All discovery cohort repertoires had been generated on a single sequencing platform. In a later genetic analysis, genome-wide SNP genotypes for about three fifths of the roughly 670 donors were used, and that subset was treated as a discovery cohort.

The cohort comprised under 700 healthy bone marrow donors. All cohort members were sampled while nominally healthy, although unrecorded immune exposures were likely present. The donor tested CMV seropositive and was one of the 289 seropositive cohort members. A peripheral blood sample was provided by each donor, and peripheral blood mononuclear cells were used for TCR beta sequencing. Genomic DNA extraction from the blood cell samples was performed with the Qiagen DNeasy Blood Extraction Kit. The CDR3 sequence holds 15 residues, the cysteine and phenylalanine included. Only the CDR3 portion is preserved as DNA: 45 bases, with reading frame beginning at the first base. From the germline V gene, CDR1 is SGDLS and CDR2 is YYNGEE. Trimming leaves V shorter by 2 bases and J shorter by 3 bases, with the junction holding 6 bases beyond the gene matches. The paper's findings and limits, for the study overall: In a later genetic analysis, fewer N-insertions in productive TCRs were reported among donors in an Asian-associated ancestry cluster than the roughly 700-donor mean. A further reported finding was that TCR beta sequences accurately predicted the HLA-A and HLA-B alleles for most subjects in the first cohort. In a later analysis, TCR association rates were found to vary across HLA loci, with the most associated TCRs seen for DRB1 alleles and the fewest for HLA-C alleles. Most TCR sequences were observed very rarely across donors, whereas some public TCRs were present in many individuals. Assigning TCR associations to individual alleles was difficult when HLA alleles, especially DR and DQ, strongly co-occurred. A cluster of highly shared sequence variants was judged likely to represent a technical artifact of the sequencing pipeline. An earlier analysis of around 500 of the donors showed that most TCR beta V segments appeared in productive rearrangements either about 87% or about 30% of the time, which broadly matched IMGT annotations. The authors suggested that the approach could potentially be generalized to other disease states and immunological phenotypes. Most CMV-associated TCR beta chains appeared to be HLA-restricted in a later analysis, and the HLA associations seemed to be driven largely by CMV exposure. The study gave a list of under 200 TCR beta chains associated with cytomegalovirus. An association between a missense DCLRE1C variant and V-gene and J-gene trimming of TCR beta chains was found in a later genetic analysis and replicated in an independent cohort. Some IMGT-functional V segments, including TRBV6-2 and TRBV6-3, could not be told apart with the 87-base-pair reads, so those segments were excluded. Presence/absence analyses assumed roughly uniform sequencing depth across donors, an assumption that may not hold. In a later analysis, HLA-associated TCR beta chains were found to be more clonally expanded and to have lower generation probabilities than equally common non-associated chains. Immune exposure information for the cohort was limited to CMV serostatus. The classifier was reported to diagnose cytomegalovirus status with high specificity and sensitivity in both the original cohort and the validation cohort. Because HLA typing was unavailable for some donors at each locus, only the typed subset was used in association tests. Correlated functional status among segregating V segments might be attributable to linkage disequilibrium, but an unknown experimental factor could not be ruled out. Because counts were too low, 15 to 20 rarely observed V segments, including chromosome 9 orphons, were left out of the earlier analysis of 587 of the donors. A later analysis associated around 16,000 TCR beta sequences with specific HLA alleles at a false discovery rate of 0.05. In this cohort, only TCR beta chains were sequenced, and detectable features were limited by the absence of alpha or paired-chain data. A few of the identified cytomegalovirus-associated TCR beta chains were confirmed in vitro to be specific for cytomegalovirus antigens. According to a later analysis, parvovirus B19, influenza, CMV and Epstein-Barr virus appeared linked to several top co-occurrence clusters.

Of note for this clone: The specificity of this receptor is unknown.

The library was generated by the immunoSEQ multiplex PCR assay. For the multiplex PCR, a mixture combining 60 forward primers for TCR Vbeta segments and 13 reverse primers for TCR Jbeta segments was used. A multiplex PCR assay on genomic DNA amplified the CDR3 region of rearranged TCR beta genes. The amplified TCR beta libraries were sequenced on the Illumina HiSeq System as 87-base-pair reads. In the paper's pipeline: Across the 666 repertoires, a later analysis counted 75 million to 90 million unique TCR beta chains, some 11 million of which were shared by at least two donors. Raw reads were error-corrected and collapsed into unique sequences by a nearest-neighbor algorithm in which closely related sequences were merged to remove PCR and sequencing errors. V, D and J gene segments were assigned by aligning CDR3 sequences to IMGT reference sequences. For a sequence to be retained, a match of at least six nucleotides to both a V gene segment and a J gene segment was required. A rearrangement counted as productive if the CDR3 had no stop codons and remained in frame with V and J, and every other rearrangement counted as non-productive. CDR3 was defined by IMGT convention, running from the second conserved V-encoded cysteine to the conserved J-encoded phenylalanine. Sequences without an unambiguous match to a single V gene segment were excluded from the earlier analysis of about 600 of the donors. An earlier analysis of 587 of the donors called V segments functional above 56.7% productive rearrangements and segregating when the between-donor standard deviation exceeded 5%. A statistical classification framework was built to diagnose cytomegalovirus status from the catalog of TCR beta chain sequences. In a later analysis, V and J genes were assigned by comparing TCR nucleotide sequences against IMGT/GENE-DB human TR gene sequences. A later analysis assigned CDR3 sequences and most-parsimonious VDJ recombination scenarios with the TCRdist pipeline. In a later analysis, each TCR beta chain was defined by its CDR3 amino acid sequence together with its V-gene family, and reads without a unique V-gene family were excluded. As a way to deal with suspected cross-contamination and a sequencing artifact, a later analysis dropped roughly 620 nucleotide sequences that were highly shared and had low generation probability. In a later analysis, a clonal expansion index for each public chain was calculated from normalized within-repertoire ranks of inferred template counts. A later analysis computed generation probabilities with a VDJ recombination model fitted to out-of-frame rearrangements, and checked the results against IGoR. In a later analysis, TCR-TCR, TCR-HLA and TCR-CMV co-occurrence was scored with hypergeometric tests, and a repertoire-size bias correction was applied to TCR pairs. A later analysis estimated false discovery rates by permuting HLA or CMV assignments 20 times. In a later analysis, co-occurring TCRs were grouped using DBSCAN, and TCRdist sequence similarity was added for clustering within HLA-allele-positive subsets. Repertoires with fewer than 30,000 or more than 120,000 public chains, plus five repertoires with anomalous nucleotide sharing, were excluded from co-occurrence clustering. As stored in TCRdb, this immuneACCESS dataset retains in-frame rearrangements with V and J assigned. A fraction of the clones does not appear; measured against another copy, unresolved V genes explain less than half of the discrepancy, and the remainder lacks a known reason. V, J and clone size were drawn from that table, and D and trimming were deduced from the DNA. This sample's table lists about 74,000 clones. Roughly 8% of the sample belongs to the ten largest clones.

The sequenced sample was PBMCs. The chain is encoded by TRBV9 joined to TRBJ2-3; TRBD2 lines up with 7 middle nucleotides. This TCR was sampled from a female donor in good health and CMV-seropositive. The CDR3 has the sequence CASSVVGGRTDTQYF. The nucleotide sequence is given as TGTGCCAGCAGCGTGGTTGGCGGGAGAACAGATACGCAGTATTTT. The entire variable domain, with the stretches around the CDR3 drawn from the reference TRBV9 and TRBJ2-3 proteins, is DSGVTQTPKHLITATGQRVTLRCSPRSGDLSVYWYQQSLDQGLQFLIQYYNGEERAKGNILERFSAQQFPDLHSELNLSSLELGDSALYFCASSVVGGRTDTQYFGPGTRLTVL.